Below, 22 T cell receptor beta chains from the same sample are listed, as sequenced in a study of beta chain features in type 1 diabetes. Investigators reverse transcribed all isolated RNA, so they sequenced expressed TCRB transcripts. Only in-frame clones appear in the TCRdb table, and some are missing; sequencing was by immunoSEQ multiplex PCR. The data hold 38,000 or so clones, with roughly 67% observed a single time. Material for sequencing was Tregs from blood. The receptors come from a young woman in good health.

The chain employs TRBV25-1 and TRBJ2-1; 7 nucleotides align to TRBD2. The CDR3 totals 14 residues. Germline V lookup: CDR1 MGHDK, CDR2 SYGVNS. The J segment lost 9 bases and the V segment lost 5 bases, leaving 10 bases of the junction unmatched. CDR3 DNA sequence: TGTGCCAGCAGTTCGGCGGGAGACTCCGGTGAGCAGTTCTTC. Its protein product is CASSSAGDSGEQFF.

The gene calls are TRBV5-1 and TRBJ2-5, with 7 bases fitting TRBD1. V shed 4 bases, J shed 2 bases, and the junction held 5 bases outside the gene matches. This CDR3 is built from 14 residues. The germline CDR1 and CDR2 sequences are SGHRS and YFSETQ. In DNA, the CDR3 is TGCGCCAGCAGCCGAAGCAGGGGGCAAGAGACCCAGTACTTC. It yields the protein CASSRSRGQETQYF.

The V and J genes are TRBV27 and TRBJ2-3; a possible D gene is TRBD1 (6 bases). The CDR3 has 14 amino acids. V lost 3 bases and J 6 bases, leaving 13 bases between the germline ends. Germline lookup yields CDR1 MNHEY and CDR2 SMNVEV (reference sequence). CDR3 sequence (DNA): TGTGCCAGCAGTTTTCTCAGGGGTTCCGATACGCAGTATTTT. Protein product: CASSFLRGSDTQYF.

The chain employs TRBV6-5 and TRBJ2-3, with 10 bases aligning to TRBD2. The CDR3 has 16 residues. CDR1 and CDR2 (germline): MNHEY, SVGAGI. After removal of 1 base from V and 4 bases from J, the junction contained 5 bases not matched to a gene. The CDR3 sequence is CASSYFASGSADTQYF. The CDR3 nucleotides read TGTGCCAGCAGTTACTTCGCTAGCGGGAGCGCAGATACGCAGTATTTT.

The chain has TRBV28 and TRBJ2-2; maybe TRBD2 (6 bases). Germline CDR1 MDHEN, CDR2 SYDVKM. Trimming left V 5 bases short and J 5 bases short, with 15 bases between. The CDR3 totals 15 residues. This CDR3 reads CASSATSWMTGELFF. The CDR3 DNA is TGTGCCAGCAGTGCCACTAGCTGGATGACCGGGGAGCTGTTTTTT.

V usage is TRBV7-9 and J usage is TRBJ2-5; 7 nucleotides match TRBD2. V trimming: 5 bases; J trimming: 5 bases; junction bases outside the gene matches: 14. CDR3 length: 16 residues. Germline V gene sequence: CDR1 SEHNR, CDR2 FQNEAQ (reference sequence). CDR3 sequence (DNA): TGTGCCAGCAGCAGGAGTGGAGGGAGGGCCAGCGAGACCCAGTACTTC. This encodes CASSRSGGRASETQYF. The variable domain in full, with the rest retrieved from reference TRBV7-9 and TRBJ2-5, is DTGVSQNPRHKITKRGQNVTFRCDPISEHNRLYWYRQTLGQGPEFLTYFQNEAQLEKSRLLSDRFSAERPKGSFSTLEIQRTEQGDSAMYLCASSRSGGRASETQYFGPGTRLLVL.

The J gene is TRBJ2-7, the V gene TRBV4-3; no clear D gene. This CDR3 spans 15 amino acids. With 1 base removed from V and 2 bases from J, the gap between germline ends came to 12 bases. The germline CDR1 and CDR2 sequences are LGHNA and YSLEER. CDR3 in amino acids: CASSQGDRGAYEQYF. The CDR3 DNA follows: TGCGCCAGCAGCCAAGGAGATCGCGGAGCCTACGAGCAGTACTTC.

The V and J genes are TRBV19 and TRBJ2-5; tentative D call: TRBD1 (6 bases). The CDR3 runs 14 residues. Germline V gives CDR1 LNHDA, CDR2 SQIVND (reference sequence). V was shortened by 1 base and J by 4 bases, with 10 bases between the two germline ends. The chain's CDR3 is CASSIAGVLETQYF. The DNA of the CDR3 is TGTGCCAGTAGTATAGCAGGGGTCTTAGAGACCCAGTACTTC.

This clone was seen only a few times. The chain has TRBV7-3 and TRBJ2-6; D remains ambiguous. Per the germline V gene, CDR1 is SGHTA and CDR2 is FQGTGA. The CDR3 contains 16 residues. V lost 5 bases to trimming and J lost 0 bases, with 11 bases between them. The CDR3 DNA is TGTGCCAGCAGCCAGAGCGCCAACTCTGGGGCCAACGTCCTGACTTTC. Translation: CASSQSANSGANVLTF.

A single count supports this clone. V is TRBV4-1 and J is TRBJ2-3, with 7 bases lining up with TRBD2. This CDR3 spans 13 amino acids. The J segment lost 15 bases and the V segment lost 2 bases, leaving 11 bases of the junction unmatched. Germline CDR1 MGHRA, CDR2 YSYEKL. The CDR3 region is CASSQPGLPGRYF. The CDR3 DNA reads TGCGCCAGCAGCCAACCGGGACTACCCGGTCGATATTTT.

The gene calls are TRBV2 and TRBJ2-1, with TRBD1 as a possible D gene (5 bases). The germline V and J ends were trimmed by 5 bases and 4 bases, with 15 bases remaining between them. Germline V CDR1 and CDR2: SNHLY, FYNNEI. The CDR3 covers 15 residues. The CDR3 bases are TGTGCCAGCAGTCGAAGCAGGGCAGAGTACAATGAGCAGTTCTTC. Protein product: CASSRSRAEYNEQFF.

The rearrangement uses TRBV9 and TRBJ2-3, with 10 bases that match TRBD2. Germline loops: CDR1 SGDLS, CDR2 YYNGEE. CDR3 length: 19 residues. V was clipped by 10 bases and J by 4 bases; unmatched bases: 24. The DNA of the CDR3 is TGTGCCTCCTCTGCTTGGGGCTTAGCGGGAGGCCCCAGCGCAGATACGCAGTATTTT. Its translation: CASSAWGLAGGPSADTQYF.

The J gene is TRBJ2-5, the V gene TRBV18; 11 bases match TRBD2. J was trimmed by 4 bases and V by 4 bases; bases with no gene match: 14. CDR1 and CDR2 (germline): KGHSH, LQKENI. The CDR3 extends over 18 amino acids. The chain's CDR3 is CASSRRDLRTSGRETQYF. CDR3 in DNA: TGTGCCAGCTCACGTAGGGACCTCCGGACTAGCGGGCGAGAGACCCAGTACTTC. Using reference TRBV18 and TRBJ2-5 for the parts outside the CDR3, the full variable domain is NAGVMQNPRHLVRRRGQEARLRCSPMKGHSHVYWYRQLPEEGLKFMVYLQKENIIDESGMPKERFSAEFPKEGPSILRIQQVVRGDSAAYFCASSRRDLRTSGRETQYFGPGTRLLVL.

This chain joins TRBV5-1 and TRBJ2-7, with D possibly TRBD1 on 6 matching bases. Per germline, CDR1 SGHRS and CDR2 YFSETQ. The CDR3 is 14 residues long. The V end was cut by 5 bases, the J end by 0 bases, with 12 bases between. CDR3 region: CASRSQGTSYEQYF. CDR3 coding DNA: TGCGCCAGCAGATCCCAGGGGACCTCCTACGAGCAGTACTTC. Drawing the rest from reference TRBV5-1 and TRBJ2-7, the complete variable domain is KAGVTQTPRYLIKTRGQQVTLSCSPISGHRSVSWYQQTPGQGLQFLFEYFSETQRNKGNFPGRFSGRQFSNSRSEMNVSTLELGDSALYLCASRSQGTSYEQYFGPGTRLTVT.

This clone was seen only a few times. The V and J genes are TRBV7-3 and TRBJ1-4, with 10 bases that match TRBD1. Per germline, CDR1 SGHTA and CDR2 FQGTGA. CDR3 size: 22 residues. Trimming cost V 2 bases and J 0 bases; bases outside gene matches: 18. The CDR3 DNA reads as TGTGCCAGCAGCTTAGCGCCGACAGGGGGCACACCGACAACCGCAACTAATGAAAAACTGTTTTTT. It translates to CASSLAPTGGTPTTATNEKLFF.

The chain is built from TRBV6-5 and TRBJ1-2; D ambiguous. Germline values: CDR1 MNHEY, CDR2 SVGAGI. The CDR3 loop spans 13 amino acids. Trimming cost V 7 bases and J 8 bases, with 17 bases left between them. In DNA, the CDR3 is TGTGCCAGCACCCCGAATCTCGGGGTCGGCTACACCTTC. Protein product: CASTPNLGVGYTF.

The V call is TRBV19, the J call TRBJ2-7; tentatively, D is TRBD2 (5 bases). The CDR3 consists of 14 residues. Germline-derived CDR1 and CDR2 are LNHDA and SQIVND (reference sequence). V gave up 10 bases and J gave up 0 bases, with 16 bases separating them. The DNA of the CDR3 is TGTGCCACCTCGGGGTCGGGTTTCTCCTACGAGCAGTACTTC. It codes for CATSGSGFSYEQYF. The full variable domain, its missing parts supplied by reference TRBV19 and TRBJ2-7, is DGGITQSPKYLFRKEGQNVTLSCEQNLNHDAMYWYRQDPGQGLRLIYYSQIVNDFQKGDIAEGYSVSREKKESFPLTVTSAQKNPTAFYLCATSGSGFSYEQYFGPGTRLTVT.

The chain recombines TRBV7-9 with TRBJ2-1; D possibly corresponds to TRBD1 (5 bases). V shed 0 bases and J shed 2 bases, with 11 bases lying between them. Germline V gives CDR1 SEHNR, CDR2 FQNEAQ (reference sequence). The CDR3 has 16 amino acids. The DNA for the CDR3 is TGTGCCAGCAGCTTAGCCAGGGCTGGGCCCTACAATGAGCAGTTCTTC. It yields the protein CASSLARAGPYNEQFF.

The CDR3 reads CATGGVQETQYF. In DNA, the CDR3 is TGTGCCACCGGGGGAGTCCAAGAGACCCAGTACTTC. The chain couples TRBV10-3 to TRBJ2-5; weak D call: TRBD2 (6 bases). V lost 10 bases and J 1 base, leaving 10 bases between the germline ends. There are 12 residues in the CDR3. Germline CDR1 reads ENHRY; CDR2 reads SYGVKD.

The genes are TRBV19 and TRBJ1-2; D gene unclear. The germline V and J ends were trimmed by 8 bases and 3 bases, with 7 bases remaining between them. The CDR3 is 11 amino acids. Germline values: CDR1 LNHDA, CDR2 SQIVND (reference sequence). The CDR3 DNA sequence: TGTGCCAGTCACCGGGACTATGGCTACACCTTC. Its translation: CASHRDYGYTF.

This clone was found once. V is TRBV7-3 and J is TRBJ2-3, with 9 bases identical to TRBD2. There are 18 residues in the CDR3. The trim removed 5 bases at V and 0 bases at J, leaving 12 bases unmatched. Germline lookup yields CDR1 SGHTA and CDR2 FQGTGA. The CDR3 loop is CASSGGPLAGFSTDTQYF. In nucleotides, the CDR3 is TGTGCCAGCAGCGGGGGGCCCCTAGCGGGATTTAGCACAGATACGCAGTATTTT.

This clone was recorded a few times. The same CDR3 is also encoded by other DNA sequences in this sample. The rearrangement uses TRBV7-9 and TRBJ2-7; D unclear. This CDR3 region has 13 residues. Between the trimmed V and J ends, which lost 1 base and 3 bases, there was a span of 7 bases. Germline values: CDR1 SEHNR, CDR2 FQNEAQ (reference sequence). CDR3 sequence: CASSLGGGYEQYF. In nucleotides, the CDR3 is TGTGCCAGCAGCTTAGGCGGTGGCTACGAGCAGTACTTC.